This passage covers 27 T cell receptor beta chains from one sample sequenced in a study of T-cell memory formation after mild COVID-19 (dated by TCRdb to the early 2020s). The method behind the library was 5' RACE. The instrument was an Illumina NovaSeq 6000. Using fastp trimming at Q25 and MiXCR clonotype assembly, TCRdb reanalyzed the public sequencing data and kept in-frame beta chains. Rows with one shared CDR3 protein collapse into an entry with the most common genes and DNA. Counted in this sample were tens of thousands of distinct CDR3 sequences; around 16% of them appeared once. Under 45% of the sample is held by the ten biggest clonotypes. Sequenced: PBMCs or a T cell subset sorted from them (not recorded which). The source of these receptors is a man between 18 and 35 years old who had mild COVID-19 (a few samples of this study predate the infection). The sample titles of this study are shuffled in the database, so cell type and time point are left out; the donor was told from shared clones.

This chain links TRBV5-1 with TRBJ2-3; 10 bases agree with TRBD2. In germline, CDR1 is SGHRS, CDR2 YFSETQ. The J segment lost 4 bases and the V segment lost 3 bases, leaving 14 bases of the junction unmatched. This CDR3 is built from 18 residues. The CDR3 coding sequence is TGCGCCAGCAGCTCTACCCCAGAAGCGGGGGGGACTTCAGATACGCAGTATTTT. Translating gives CASSSTPEAGGTSDTQYF.

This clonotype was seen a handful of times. The CDR3 here is CASSYSAASSYNEQFF. In DNA form, the CDR3 reads TGTGCCAGCAGTTACTCGGCCGCCAGCTCCTACAATGAGCAGTTCTTC. V and J are TRBV6-5 and TRBJ2-1, with D hard to call. CDR1 is MNHEY, CDR2 SVGAGI, per germline. Between the trimmed V and J ends, which lost 0 bases and 0 bases, there was a span of 9 bases. The CDR3 runs 16 residues.

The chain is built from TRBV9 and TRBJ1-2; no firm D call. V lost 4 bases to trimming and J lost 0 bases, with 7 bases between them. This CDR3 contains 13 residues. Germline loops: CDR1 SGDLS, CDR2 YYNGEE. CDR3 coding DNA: TGTGCCAGCAGCTTGCATACTAACTATGGCTACACCTTC. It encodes CASSLHTNYGYTF.

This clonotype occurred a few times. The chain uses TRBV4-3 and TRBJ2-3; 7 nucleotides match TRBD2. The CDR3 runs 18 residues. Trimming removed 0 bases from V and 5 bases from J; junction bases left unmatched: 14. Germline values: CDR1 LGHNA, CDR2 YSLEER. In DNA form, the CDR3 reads TGCGCCAGCAGCCAAGAGCAGATTGCAGGGAGGGATCGAGATACGCAGTATTTT. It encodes CASSQEQIAGRDRDTQYF.

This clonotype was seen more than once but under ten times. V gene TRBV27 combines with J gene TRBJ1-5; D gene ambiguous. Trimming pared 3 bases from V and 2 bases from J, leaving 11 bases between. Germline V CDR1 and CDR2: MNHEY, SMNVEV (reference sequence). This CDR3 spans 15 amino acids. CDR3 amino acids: CASSLSASGNQPQHF. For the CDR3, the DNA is TGTGCCAGCAGTTTGTCCGCGAGCGGCAATCAGCCCCAGCATTTT.

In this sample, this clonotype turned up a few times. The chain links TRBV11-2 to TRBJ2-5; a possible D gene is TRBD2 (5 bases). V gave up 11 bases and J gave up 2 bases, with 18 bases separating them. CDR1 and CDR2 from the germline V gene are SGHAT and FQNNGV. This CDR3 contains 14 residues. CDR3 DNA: TGTGCCGCCACCCCCGACGGGGAACAAGAGACCCAGTACTTC. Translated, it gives CAATPDGEQETQYF.

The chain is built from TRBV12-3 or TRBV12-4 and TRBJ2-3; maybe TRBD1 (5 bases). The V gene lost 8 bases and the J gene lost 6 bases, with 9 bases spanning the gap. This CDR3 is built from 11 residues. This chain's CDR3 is CASGAPDTQYF. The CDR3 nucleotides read TGTGCCAGCGGGGCACCGGATACGCAGTATTTT.

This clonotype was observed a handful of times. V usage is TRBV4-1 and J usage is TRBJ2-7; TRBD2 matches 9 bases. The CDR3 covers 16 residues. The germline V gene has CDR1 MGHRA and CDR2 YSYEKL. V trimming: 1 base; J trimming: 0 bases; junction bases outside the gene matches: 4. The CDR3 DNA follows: TGCGCCAGCAGCCAAGGGGCTAGCGGGACCTCCTACGAGCAGTACTTC. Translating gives CASSQGASGTSYEQYF.

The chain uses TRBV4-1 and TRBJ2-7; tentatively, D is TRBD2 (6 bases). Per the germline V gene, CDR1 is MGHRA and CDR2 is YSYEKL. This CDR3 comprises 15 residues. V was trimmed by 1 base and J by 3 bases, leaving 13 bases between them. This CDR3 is CASSQVASAYYEQYF. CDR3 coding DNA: TGCGCCAGCAGCCAAGTGGCTAGCGCCTACTACGAGCAGTACTTC.

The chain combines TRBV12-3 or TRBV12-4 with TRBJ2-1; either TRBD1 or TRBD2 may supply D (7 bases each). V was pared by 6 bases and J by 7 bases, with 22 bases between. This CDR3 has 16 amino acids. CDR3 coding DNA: TGTGCCAGCAGATCCCCAGGGGGGGGCCTCTTGAATGAGCAGTTCTTC. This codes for CASRSPGGGLLNEQFF.

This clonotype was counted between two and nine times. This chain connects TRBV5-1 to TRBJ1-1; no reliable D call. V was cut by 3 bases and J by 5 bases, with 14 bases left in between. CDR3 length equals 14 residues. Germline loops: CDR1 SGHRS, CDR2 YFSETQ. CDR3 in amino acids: CASSYGRGSTEAFF. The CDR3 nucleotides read TGCGCCAGCAGCTACGGCCGCGGGTCTACTGAAGCTTTCTTT. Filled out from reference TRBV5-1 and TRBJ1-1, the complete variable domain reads KAGVTQTPRYLIKTRGQQVTLSCSPISGHRSVSWYQQTPGQGLQFLFEYFSETQRNKGNFPGRFSGRQFSNSRSEMNVSTLELGDSALYLCASSYGRGSTEAFFGQGTRLTVV.

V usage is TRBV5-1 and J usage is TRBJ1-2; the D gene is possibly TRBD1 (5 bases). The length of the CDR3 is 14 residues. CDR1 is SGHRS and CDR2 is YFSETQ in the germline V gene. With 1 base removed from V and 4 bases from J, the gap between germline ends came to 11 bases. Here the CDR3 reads CASSLQGSTYGYTF. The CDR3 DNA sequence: TGCGCCAGCAGCTTGCAGGGTTCTACCTATGGCTACACCTTC.

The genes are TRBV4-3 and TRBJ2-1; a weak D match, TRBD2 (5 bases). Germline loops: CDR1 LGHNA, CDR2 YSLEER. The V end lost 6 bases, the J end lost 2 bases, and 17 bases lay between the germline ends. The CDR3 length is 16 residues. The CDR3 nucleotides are TGCGCCAGCAGTGATAGACCGGGGTCGCCCTACAATGAGCAGTTCTTC. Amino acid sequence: CASSDRPGSPYNEQFF.

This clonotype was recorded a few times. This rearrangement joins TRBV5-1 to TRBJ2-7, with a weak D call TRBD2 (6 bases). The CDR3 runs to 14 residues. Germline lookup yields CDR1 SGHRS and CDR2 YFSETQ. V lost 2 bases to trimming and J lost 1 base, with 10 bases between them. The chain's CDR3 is CASSFRSGSYEQYF. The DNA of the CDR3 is TGCGCCAGCAGCTTCAGGAGCGGGTCCTACGAGCAGTACTTC.

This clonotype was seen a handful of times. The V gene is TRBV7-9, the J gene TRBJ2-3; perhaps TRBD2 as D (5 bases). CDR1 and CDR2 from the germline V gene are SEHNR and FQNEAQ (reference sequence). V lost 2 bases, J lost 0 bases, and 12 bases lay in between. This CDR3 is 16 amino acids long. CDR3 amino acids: CASSLIGRRSTDTQYF. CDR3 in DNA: TGTGCCAGCAGCTTAATAGGTCGGAGGAGCACAGATACGCAGTATTTT.

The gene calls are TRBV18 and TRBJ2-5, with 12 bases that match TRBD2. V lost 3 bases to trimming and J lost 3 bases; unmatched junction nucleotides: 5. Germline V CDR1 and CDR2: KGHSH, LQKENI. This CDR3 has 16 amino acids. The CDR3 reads CASSPPSGGAEETQYF. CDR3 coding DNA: TGTGCCAGCTCACCCCCTAGCGGGGGGGCTGAAGAGACCCAGTACTTC. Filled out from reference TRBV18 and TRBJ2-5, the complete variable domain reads NAGVMQNPRHLVRRRGQEARLRCSPMKGHSHVYWYRQLPEEGLKFMVYLQKENIIDESGMPKERFSAEFPKEGPSILRIQQVVRGDSAAYFCASSPPSGGAEETQYFGPGTRLLVL.

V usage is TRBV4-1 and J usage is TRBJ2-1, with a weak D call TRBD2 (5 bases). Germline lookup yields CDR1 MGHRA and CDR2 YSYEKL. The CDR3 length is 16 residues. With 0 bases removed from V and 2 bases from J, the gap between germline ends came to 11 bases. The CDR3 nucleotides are TGCGCCAGCAGCCAAGATTCAGCGGTTACCTACAATGAGCAGTTCTTC. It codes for CASSQDSAVTYNEQFF.

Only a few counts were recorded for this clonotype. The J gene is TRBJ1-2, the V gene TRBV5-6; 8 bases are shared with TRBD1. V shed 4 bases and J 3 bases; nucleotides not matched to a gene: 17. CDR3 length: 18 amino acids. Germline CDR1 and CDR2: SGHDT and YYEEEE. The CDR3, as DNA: TGTGCCAGCAGCCCCAACCACGGAGGAACAGGGGGAGACTATGGCTACACCTTC. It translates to CASSPNHGGTGGDYGYTF.

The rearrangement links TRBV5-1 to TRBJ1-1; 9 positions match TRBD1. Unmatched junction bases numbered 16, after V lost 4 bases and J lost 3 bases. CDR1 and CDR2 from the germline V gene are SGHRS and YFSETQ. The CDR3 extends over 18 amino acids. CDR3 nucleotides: TGCGCCAGCAGCGACGGGACAGGGCGCATTAGGGTCGACACTGAAGCTTTCTTT. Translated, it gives CASSDGTGRIRVDTEAFF.

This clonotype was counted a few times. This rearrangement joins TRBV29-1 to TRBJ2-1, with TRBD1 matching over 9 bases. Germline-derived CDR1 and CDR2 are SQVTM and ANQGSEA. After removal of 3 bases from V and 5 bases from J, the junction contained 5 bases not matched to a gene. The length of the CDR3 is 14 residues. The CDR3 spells CSVDYRGQDNEQFF. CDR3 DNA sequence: TGCAGCGTTGATTACAGGGGGCAAGACAATGAGCAGTTCTTC.

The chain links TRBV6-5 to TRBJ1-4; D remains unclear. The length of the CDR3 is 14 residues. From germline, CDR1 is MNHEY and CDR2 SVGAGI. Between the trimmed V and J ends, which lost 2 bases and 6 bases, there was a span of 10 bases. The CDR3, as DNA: TGTGCCAGCAGTTACCGGGGAGAGGATGAAAAACTGTTTTTT. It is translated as CASSYRGEDEKLFF.

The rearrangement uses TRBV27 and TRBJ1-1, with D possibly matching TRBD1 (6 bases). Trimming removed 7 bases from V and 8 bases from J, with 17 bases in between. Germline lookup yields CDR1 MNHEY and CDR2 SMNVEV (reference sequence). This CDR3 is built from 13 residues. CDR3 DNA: TGTGCCAGCAAAACCCTGGACAGAGTAGAAGCTTTCTTT. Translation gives CASKTLDRVEAFF.

The CDR3 is CASSLLAGEINEQFF. The CDR3 DNA follows: TGTGCCAGCAGCCTCCTAGCGGGGGAGATCAATGAGCAGTTCTTC. The J gene is TRBJ2-1, the V gene TRBV7-9; 10 bases map to TRBD2. This CDR3 region has 15 residues. V dropped 5 bases and J dropped 6; count of bases not matched to a gene: 7. Germline V gene sequence: CDR1 SEHNR, CDR2 FQNEAQ (reference sequence).

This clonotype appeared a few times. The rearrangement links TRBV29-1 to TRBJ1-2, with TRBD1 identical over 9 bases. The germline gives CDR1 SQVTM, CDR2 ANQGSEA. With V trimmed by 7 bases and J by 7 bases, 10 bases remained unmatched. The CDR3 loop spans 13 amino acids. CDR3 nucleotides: TGCAGCGCTCGACAGGGGGGGAGCGTTGGCTACACCTTC. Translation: CSARQGGSVGYTF.

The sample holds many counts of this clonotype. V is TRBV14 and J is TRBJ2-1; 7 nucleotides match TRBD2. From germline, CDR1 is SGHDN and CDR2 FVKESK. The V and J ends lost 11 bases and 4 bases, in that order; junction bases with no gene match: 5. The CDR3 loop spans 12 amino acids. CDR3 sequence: CASGGLYNEQFF. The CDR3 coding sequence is TGTGCCTCGGGGGGACTATACAATGAGCAGTTCTTC.

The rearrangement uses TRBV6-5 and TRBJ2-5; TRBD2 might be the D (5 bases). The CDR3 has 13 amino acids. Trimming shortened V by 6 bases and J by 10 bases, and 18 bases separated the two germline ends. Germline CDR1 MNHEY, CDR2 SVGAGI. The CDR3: CASSRGLRGLQYF. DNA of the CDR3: TGTGCCAGCAGCCGAGGACTGCGCGGGCTCCAGTACTTC.

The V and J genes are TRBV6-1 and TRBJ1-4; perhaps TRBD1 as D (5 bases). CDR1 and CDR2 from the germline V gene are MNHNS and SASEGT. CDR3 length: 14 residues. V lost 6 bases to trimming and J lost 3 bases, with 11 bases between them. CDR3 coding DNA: TGTGCCAGCAGCCCGGGACGCCCTAATGAAAAACTGTTTTTT. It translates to CASSPGRPNEKLFF.